This T cell receptor (beta chain) was captured in a study of Graves' ophthalmopathy and Graves' hyperthyroidism. Amplified material comprised TCR beta CDR3 regions derived from RNA transcripts. HTBI-primed RT-PCR formed the first round, and a multiplex PCR formed the second. TCRdb re-derived calls from the multiplex PCR reads in MiXCR, one entry per CDR3 protein. The repertoire holds around 1.1 million distinct CDR3 sequences, with about 35% as singletons. The table lists this clonotype with many counts. V was clipped by 8 bases and J by 0 bases, with 7 bases between them. Germline V gives CDR1 SNHLY, CDR2 FYNNEI. There are 13 residues in the CDR3.

The clonotype was recovered from an adult man with Graves' hyperthyroidism. Sequencing used peripheral blood or thyroid tissue (not recorded which). The chain carries TRBV2 and TRBJ1-4; TRBD1 might be the D (5 bases). CDR3 sequence: CASGGATNEKLFF. The CDR3 DNA sequence: TGTGCCAGCGGAGGGGCAACTAATGAAAAACTGTTTTTT.